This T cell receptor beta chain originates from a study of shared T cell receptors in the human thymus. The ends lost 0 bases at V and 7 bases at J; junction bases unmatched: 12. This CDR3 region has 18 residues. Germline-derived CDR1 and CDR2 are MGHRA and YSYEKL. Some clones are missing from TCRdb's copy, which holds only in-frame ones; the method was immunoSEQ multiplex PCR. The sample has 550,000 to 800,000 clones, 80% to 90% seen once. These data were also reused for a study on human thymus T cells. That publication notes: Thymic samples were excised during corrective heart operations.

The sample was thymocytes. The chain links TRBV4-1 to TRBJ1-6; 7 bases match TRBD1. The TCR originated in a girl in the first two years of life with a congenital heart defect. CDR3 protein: CASSQERGETGPNSPLHF. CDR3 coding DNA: TGCGCCAGCAGCCAAGAGAGGGGGGAGACAGGGCCAAATTCACCCCTCCACTTT.